What follows is one T cell receptor (beta chain) and its context. Its specificity is unknown. The CDR3 has 14 amino acids. V gave up 8 bases and J gave up 1 base; unmatched junction bases: 7. CDR1 and CDR2 (germline): SNHLY, FYNNEI. This record comes from a study of blood T cells in healthy people across ages. Across the whole study: The capture of about one barcoded beta molecule per two T cells was achieved by template switching. General study results and limits: One million T cells yielded diversity estimates that were considered underestimates. Fewer expanded clones and more diversity marked long-lived versus aged donors. Unknown donor CMV status possibly confounded expanded clonotype changes.

The authors ran a second PCR of roughly 6 to 12 cycles using a sample-barcoded 5' primer and a J-beta primer mix. From the 5' RACE reads, TCRdb called clonotypes with MiXCR, one entry per CDR3 protein. The repertoire holds about 640,000 distinct CDR3 sequences, with about 53% as singletons. Sequencing used blood. The receptor was isolated from a man aged 60-69 years in good health. This rearrangement joins TRBV2 to TRBJ1-1, with TRBD1 matching over 7 bases. The CDR3 region has the DNA TGTGCCAGCTTGAGGGACAGTCGGAACACTGAAGCTTTCTTT. Amino acid sequence: CASLRDSRNTEAFF.